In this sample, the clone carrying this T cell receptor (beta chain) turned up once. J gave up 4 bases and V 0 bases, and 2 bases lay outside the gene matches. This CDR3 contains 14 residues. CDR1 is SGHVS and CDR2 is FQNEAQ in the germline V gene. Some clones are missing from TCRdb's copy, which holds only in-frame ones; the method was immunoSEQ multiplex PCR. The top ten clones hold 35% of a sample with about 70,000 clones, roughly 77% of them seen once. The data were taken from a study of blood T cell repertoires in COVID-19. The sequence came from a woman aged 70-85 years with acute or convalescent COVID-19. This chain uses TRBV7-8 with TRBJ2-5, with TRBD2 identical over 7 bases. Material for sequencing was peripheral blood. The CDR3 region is CASSLAGGRETQYF. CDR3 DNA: TGTGCCAGCAGCTTAGCGGGAGGGCGAGAGACCCAGTACTTC. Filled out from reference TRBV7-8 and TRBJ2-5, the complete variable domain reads GAGVSQSPRYKVAKRGQDVALRCDPISGHVSLFWYQQALGQGPEFLTYFQNEAQLDKSGLPSDRFFAERPEGSVSTLKIQRTQQEDSAVYLCASSLAGGRETQYFGPGTRLLVL.